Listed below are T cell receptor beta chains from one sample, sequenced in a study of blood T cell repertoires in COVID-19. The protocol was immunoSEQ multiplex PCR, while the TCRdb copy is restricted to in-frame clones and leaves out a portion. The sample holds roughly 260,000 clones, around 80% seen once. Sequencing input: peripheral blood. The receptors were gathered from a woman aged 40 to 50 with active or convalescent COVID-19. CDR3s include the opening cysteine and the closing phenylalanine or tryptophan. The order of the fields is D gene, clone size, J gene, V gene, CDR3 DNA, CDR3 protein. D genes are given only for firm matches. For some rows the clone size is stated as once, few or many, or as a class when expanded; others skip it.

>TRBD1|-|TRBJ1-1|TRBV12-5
TGTGCTAGTGGTCAGACCACAGGGGTGACAGCTTTCTTT
CASGQTTGVTAFF
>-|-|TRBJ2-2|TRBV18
TGTGCCAGCTCACCACCACCCGGGGTAAACACCGGGGAGCTGTTTTTT
CASSPPPGVNTGELFF
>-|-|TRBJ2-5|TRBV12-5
TGTGCTAGTGGTTTGGTCAACTCGGAGACCCAGTACTTC
CASGLVNSETQYF
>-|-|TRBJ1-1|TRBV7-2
TGTGCCAGCAGCTTAGCCCCAGTGAACACTGAAGCTTTCTTT
CASSLAPVNTEAFF
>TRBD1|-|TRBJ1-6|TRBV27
TGTGCCAGCAGTTTAGGGACAGGGATGTCTAATTCACCCCTCCACTTT
CASSLGTGMSNSPLHF
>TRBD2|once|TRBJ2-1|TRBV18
TGTGCCAGCTCACTTTTGGGGTCGGCTAGCGGGGCGGTCAATGAGCAGTTCTTC
CASSLLGSASGAVNEQFF
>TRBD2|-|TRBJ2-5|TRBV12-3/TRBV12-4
TGTGCCAGCAGTTTAGAGGGAGGGGAGACCCAGTACTTC
CASSLEGGETQYF
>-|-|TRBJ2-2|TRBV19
TGTGCCAGTAGTCGACCGAGGGCTAGCGCCGGGGAGCTGTTTTTT
CASSRPRASAGELFF
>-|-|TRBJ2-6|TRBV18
TGTGCCAGCTCCCAGGGTGCAGGGGCCAACGTCCTGACTTTC
CASSQGAGANVLTF
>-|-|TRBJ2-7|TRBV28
TGTGCCAGCAGCCCGGACAGCTCCTACGAGCAGTACTTC
CASSPDSSYEQYF
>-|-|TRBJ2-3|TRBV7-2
TGTGCCAGCAGCTTAACCTTCCAGTCCACAGATACGCAGTATTTT
CASSLTFQSTDTQYF
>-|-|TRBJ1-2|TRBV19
TGTGCCAGTAGTCCTCAGACGGGGGGTGGCTACACCTTC
CASSPQTGGGYTF